These 27 T cell receptor beta chains were sequenced from one sample in a study of blood T cell repertoires in COVID-19. The repertoire was sequenced with immunoSEQ multiplex PCR; TCRdb's copy has only in-frame clones and lacks some. The table has 190,000 or so clones, 75% to 90% seen once. Sequences were obtained from PBMCs or T cells enriched from blood (not recorded which). The source is a woman in her 30s who had been exposed to COVID-19.

CDR3 in amino acids: CASSAQGAGYGYTF. The CDR3 coding sequence is TGTGCCAGCAGTGCTCAAGGGGCTGGCTATGGCTACACCTTC. The chain combines TRBV2 with TRBJ1-2, with D tentatively TRBD1 (5 bases). The germline V gene has CDR1 SNHLY and CDR2 FYNNEI. Between the trimmed V and J ends, which lost 4 bases and 4 bases, there was a span of 13 bases. CDR3 size: 14 residues.

The gene calls are TRBV14 and TRBJ2-3, with 7 nucleotides matching TRBD2. The germline V gene encodes CDR1 SGHDN and CDR2 FVKESK. Germline trimming cut 5 bases from V and 9 bases from J; bases unmatched to any gene: 8. The CDR3 contains 13 residues. CDR3 sequence (DNA): TGTGCCAGCAGCGGCGGGGGATGGGGCACGCAGTATTTT. This encodes CASSGGGWGTQYF.

V is TRBV5-1 and J is TRBJ1-3; D remains ambiguous. The ends were cut back, 5 bases at V and 3 bases at J, with 12 bases in the middle. The germline CDR1 and CDR2 sequences are SGHRS and YFSETQ. The CDR3 totals 14 residues. The CDR3: CASRAAGVGNTIYF. The CDR3 bases are TGCGCCAGCAGGGCCGCGGGAGTTGGAAACACCATATATTTT. Together with reference TRBV5-1 and TRBJ1-3, the CDR3 gives the full variable domain: KAGVTQTPRYLIKTRGQQVTLSCSPISGHRSVSWYQQTPGQGLQFLFEYFSETQRNKGNFPGRFSGRQFSNSRSEMNVSTLELGDSALYLCASRAAGVGNTIYFGEGSWLTVV.

This chain links TRBV15 with TRBJ2-3; 10 bases agree with TRBD2. The CDR3 covers 19 residues. V was pared by 0 bases and J by 6 bases, with 15 bases of the junction left unmatched. Per the germline V gene, CDR1 is LNHNV and CDR2 is YYDKDF (reference sequence). In DNA, the CDR3 is TGTGCCACCAGCAGAGAATGGGGTGGGGCTAGCGGGGGCAGGGATACGCAGTATTTT. Translated, it gives CATSREWGGASGGRDTQYF. Variable domain in full (rest from reference TRBV15 and TRBJ2-3): DAMVIQNPRYQVTQFGKPVTLSCSQTLNHNVMYWYQQKSSQAPKLLFHYYDKDFNNEADTPDNFQSRRPNTSFCFLDIRSPGLGDTAMYLCATSREWGGASGGRDTQYFGPGTRLTVL.

J is TRBJ2-4 and V is TRBV2; D gene uncertain. Trimming took off 5 bases at V and 0 bases at J, with 11 bases between the two ends. From germline, CDR1 is SNHLY and CDR2 FYNNEI. The CDR3 has 15 amino acids. The CDR3, as DNA: TGTGCCAGCAGTCCCCAGTTCACAGCCAAAAACATTCAGTACTTC. It codes for CASSPQFTAKNIQYF. The whole variable domain, filled in from reference TRBV2 and TRBJ2-4, reads EPEVTQTPSHQVTQMGQEVILRCVPISNHLYFYWYRQILGQKVEFLVSFYNNEISEKSEIFDDQFSVERPDGSNFTLKIRSTKLEDSAMYFCASSPQFTAKNIQYFGAGTRLSVL.

This clone was observed once. The chain combines TRBV6-5 with TRBJ1-1; a weak D match, TRBD1 (5 bases). CDR3 length: 15 residues. V was trimmed by 0 bases and J by 1 base, leaving 9 bases between them. Germline V gene lookup returns CDR1 MNHEY and CDR2 SVGAGI. The CDR3 spells CASSYSHRTNTEAFF. The CDR3 bases are TGTGCCAGCAGTTACTCGCACAGGACGAACACTGAAGCTTTCTTT.

The rearrangement links TRBV7-2 to TRBJ2-2, with D possibly being TRBD1 (6 bases). The germline CDR1 and CDR2 sequences are SGHTA and FQGNSA. CDR3 length: 17 amino acids. Trimming took 4 bases from V and 0 from J, leaving 15 bases between them. The CDR3 nucleotides read TGTGCCAGCAGCTCAAGGGGGAGAATAGCGAACACCGGGGAGCTGTTTTTT. Protein product: CASSSRGRIANTGELFF.

This clone was observed a few times. The chain recombines TRBV12-3 or TRBV12-4 with TRBJ1-2, with 7 bases lining up with TRBD1. The CDR3 consists of 13 residues. J gave up 4 bases and V 6 bases, and 5 bases lay outside the gene matches. The CDR3 nucleotides read TGTGCCAGCAGCCCGGGACAGTTCTATGGCTACACCTTC. This encodes CASSPGQFYGYTF.

This chain links TRBV27 with TRBJ2-7, with TRBD1 identical over 10 bases. After removal of 3 bases from V and 2 bases from J, the junction contained 16 bases not matched to a gene. The CDR3 length is 19 residues. Germline values: CDR1 MNHEY, CDR2 SMNVEV (reference sequence). The CDR3: CASSFKPPASGTGAYEQYF. The CDR3 nucleotides read TGTGCCAGCAGTTTTAAGCCCCCAGCCTCCGGGACAGGGGCCTACGAGCAGTACTTC.

V is TRBV5-1 and J is TRBJ2-1; 9 bases map to TRBD1. Germline values: CDR1 SGHRS, CDR2 YFSETQ. The trim removed 2 bases at V and 5 bases at J, leaving 5 bases unmatched. The CDR3 has 15 amino acids. This chain's CDR3 is CASSLGQGRHNEQFF. CDR3 DNA: TGCGCCAGCAGCTTAGGACAGGGGAGGCACAATGAGCAGTTCTTC.

The chain recombines TRBV24-1 with TRBJ2-1; possibly TRBD1 for D (6 bases). Germline V gene sequence: CDR1 KGHDR, CDR2 SFDVKD. The V and J ends lost 4 bases and 3 bases respectively, with 15 bases between them. The CDR3 sequence is 16 residues long. In nucleotides, the CDR3 is TGTGCCACCAGTGAAGAACAGGGAAGGGGCTACAATGAGCAGTTCTTC. Residues: CATSEEQGRGYNEQFF.

The chain links TRBV2 to TRBJ2-7; no clear D gene. The CDR3 is 12 amino acids. V dropped 3 bases and J dropped 9 bases, with 12 bases sitting between them. Looked up from germline, CDR1 is SNHLY and CDR2 is FYNNEI. CDR3: CASSDHVYRQYF. The CDR3 nucleotides are TGTGCCAGCAGTGACCACGTTTATAGGCAGTACTTC.

The gene calls are TRBV7-2 and TRBJ1-1; 7 bases match TRBD1. The CDR3 runs 12 residues. The ends lost 5 bases at V and 6 bases at J; junction bases unmatched: 3. Looked up from germline, CDR1 is SGHTA and CDR2 is FQGNSA. The CDR3 region is CASSTDRAEAFF. The CDR3 DNA is TGTGCCAGCAGCACTGACAGGGCTGAAGCTTTCTTT.

Only a few counts were recorded for this clone. The gene calls are TRBV11-3 and TRBJ1-1; no firm D call. Germline V gene data show CDR1 as SGHNT and CDR2 as YENEEA. Trimming removed 3 bases from V and 0 bases from J, with 14 bases in between. The CDR3 covers 16 residues. This CDR3 is CASSLGDGEMNTEAFF. The CDR3 region has the DNA TGTGCCAGCAGCTTGGGAGACGGGGAAATGAACACTGAAGCTTTCTTT.

The gene calls are TRBV3-1 (or the pseudogene TRBV3-2) and TRBJ2-3, with 10 bases lining up with TRBD2. Trimming removed 1 base from V and 8 bases from J; junction bases left unmatched: 12. The CDR3 runs 17 residues. CDR1 is LGHDT and CDR2 is YNNKEL in the germline V gene (reference sequence). Written as DNA, the CDR3 is TGTGCCAGCAGCCAAGGATTAAGCGGGGGGGCGCGCGGTACGCAGTATTTT. This codes for CASSQGLSGGARGTQYF.

V gene TRBV5-6 combines with J gene TRBJ1-5; D is unclear. Looked up from germline, CDR1 is SGHDT and CDR2 is YYEEEE. The CDR3 length is 16 residues. V gave up 2 bases and J gave up 5 bases, with 17 bases separating them. The CDR3 is CASSFGPGKGHQPQHF. The CDR3 nucleotides read TGTGCCAGCAGCTTCGGACCGGGGAAGGGTCATCAGCCCCAGCATTTT.

V usage is TRBV5-4 and J usage is TRBJ1-2; D not resolved. The CDR3 extends over 13 amino acids. Trimming pared 4 bases from V and 3 bases from J, leaving 10 bases between. In germline, CDR1 is SGHNT, CDR2 YYREEE (reference sequence). In nucleotides, the CDR3 is TGTGCCAGCAGCCCCTTGGCTGACTATGGCTACACCTTC. Its protein is CASSPLADYGYTF.

J is TRBJ2-3 and V is TRBV2, with 8 bases lining up with TRBD2. Trimming took 6 bases from V and 3 from J; bases not matched to a gene: 5. The CDR3 spans 14 residues. The germline gives CDR1 SNHLY, CDR2 FYNNEI. The CDR3 sequence: CASRAGGYTDTQYF. The CDR3 nucleotides are TGTGCCAGCAGGGCGGGGGGCTATACAGATACGCAGTATTTT. Full variable domain (remainder filled in from reference TRBV2 and TRBJ2-3): EPEVTQTPSHQVTQMGQEVILRCVPISNHLYFYWYRQILGQKVEFLVSFYNNEISEKSEIFDDQFSVERPDGSNFTLKIRSTKLEDSAMYFCASRAGGYTDTQYFGPGTRLTVL.

This chain joins TRBV28 and TRBJ2-5, with D possibly matching TRBD1 (6 bases). This CDR3 region has 13 residues. V was cut by 5 bases and J by 5 bases, with 12 bases left in between. Germline assignment: CDR1 MDHEN and CDR2 SYDVKM. Written as DNA, the CDR3 is TGTGCCAGCAGTCAAGGGGGACGGGAGACCCAGTACTTC. Residues: CASSQGGRETQYF.

V and J are TRBV3-1 (or the pseudogene TRBV3-2) and TRBJ1-5; 8 positions agree with TRBD1. The CDR3 is 15 amino acids. J was trimmed by 7 bases and V by 4 bases; bases with no gene match: 9. The germline V gene encodes CDR1 LGHDT and CDR2 YNNKEL (reference sequence). The CDR3 loop is CASSLSAGGRQPQHF. In DNA, the CDR3 is TGTGCCAGCAGCCTTTCGGCAGGGGGCAGACAGCCCCAGCATTTT.

This clone was seen a few times. The gene calls are TRBV28 and TRBJ2-2, with 8 bases that match TRBD1. Germline V gene data show CDR1 as MDHEN and CDR2 as SYDVKM. J was trimmed by 1 base and V by 6 bases; bases with no gene match: 4. This CDR3 contains 15 residues. CDR3 loop: CASRHGTGNTGELFF. The DNA of the CDR3 is TGTGCCAGCAGACATGGGACAGGGAACACCGGGGAGCTGTTTTTT.

This clone was detected a few times. This chain uses TRBV5-1 with TRBJ1-1; D ambiguous. This CDR3 contains 13 residues. V was trimmed by 4 bases and J by 2 bases, leaving 9 bases between them. Per germline, CDR1 SGHRS and CDR2 YFSETQ. The CDR3 loop is CASSPSTNTEAFF. The CDR3 nucleotides read TGCGCCAGCAGCCCCTCCACTAACACTGAAGCTTTCTTT.

The gene calls are TRBV12-5 and TRBJ1-4; D remains unclear. V was trimmed by 1 base and J by 0 bases, leaving 9 bases between them. Germline CDR1 and CDR2: LGHNT and FRNRAP. This CDR3 region has 16 residues. Here the CDR3 DNA reads TGTGCTAGTGGTTTGGCCGTCGGGGCAACTAATGAAAAACTGTTTTTT. It is translated as CASGLAVGATNEKLFF.

This chain links TRBV11-3 with TRBJ2-3; possible D gene TRBD2, 7 bases. Trimming shortened V by 4 bases and J by 2 bases, and 13 bases separated the two germline ends. Looked up from germline, CDR1 is SGHNT and CDR2 is YENEEA. This CDR3 spans 15 amino acids. The CDR3 here is CASSSVAGATDTQYF. The CDR3 DNA reads TGTGCCAGCAGCTCGGTTGCGGGGGCCACAGATACGCAGTATTTT.

There are a few counts of this clone. For the CDR3, the DNA is TGTGCCAGCAGCCACCGGACAGGGCCTGCCGGGGAGCTGTTTTTT. Amino acid sequence: CASSHRTGPAGELFF. The chain has TRBV3-1 (or the pseudogene TRBV3-2) and TRBJ2-2; TRBD1 matches 8 bases. Germline V gene sequence: CDR1 LGHDT, CDR2 YNNKEL (reference sequence). V dropped 3 bases and J dropped 6; count of bases not matched to a gene: 6. The CDR3 sequence is 15 residues long.

This clone was seen at least ten times. The chain recombines TRBV19 with TRBJ2-5; the D gene is possibly TRBD2 (7 bases). This CDR3 comprises 13 residues. Trimming stripped 7 bases from V and 5 bases from J, with 14 bases between. Per the germline V gene, CDR1 is LNHDA and CDR2 is SQIVND (reference sequence). The CDR3 bases are TGTGCCAGTAAGGTAGGGGGGGCGGAGACCCAGTACTTC. Its translation is CASKVGGAETQYF.

The chain carries TRBV11-3 and TRBJ2-1; the D gene is possibly TRBD1 (5 bases). V gave up 5 bases and J gave up 6 bases, with 8 bases separating them. This CDR3 comprises 12 residues. Germline CDR1 and CDR2: SGHNT and YENEEA. The CDR3 region is CASSLTGNEQFF. The CDR3, as DNA: TGTGCCAGCAGCCTTACAGGCAATGAGCAGTTCTTC.